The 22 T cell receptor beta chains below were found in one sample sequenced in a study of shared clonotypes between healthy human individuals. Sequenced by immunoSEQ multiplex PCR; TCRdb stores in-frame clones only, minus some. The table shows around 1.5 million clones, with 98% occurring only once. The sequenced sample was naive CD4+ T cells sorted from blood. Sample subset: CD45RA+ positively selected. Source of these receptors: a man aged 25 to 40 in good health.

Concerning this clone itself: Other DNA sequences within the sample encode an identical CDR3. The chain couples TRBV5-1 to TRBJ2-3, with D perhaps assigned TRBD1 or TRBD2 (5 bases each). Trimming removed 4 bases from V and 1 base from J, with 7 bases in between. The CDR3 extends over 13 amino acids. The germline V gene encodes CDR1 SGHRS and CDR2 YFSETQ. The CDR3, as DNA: TGCGCCAGCAGCCGGGACGGCACAGATACGCAGTATTTT. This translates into CASSRDGTDTQYF. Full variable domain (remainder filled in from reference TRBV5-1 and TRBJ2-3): KAGVTQTPRYLIKTRGQQVTLSCSPISGHRSVSWYQQTPGQGLQFLFEYFSETQRNKGNFPGRFSGRQFSNSRSEMNVSTLELGDSALYLCASSRDGTDTQYFGPGTRLTVL.

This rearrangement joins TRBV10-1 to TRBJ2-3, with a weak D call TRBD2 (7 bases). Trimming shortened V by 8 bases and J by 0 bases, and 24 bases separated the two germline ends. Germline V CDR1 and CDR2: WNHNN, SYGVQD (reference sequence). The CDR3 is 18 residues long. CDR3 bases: TGCGCCAGCCCAGCTTCGCGGGGGCGTTTGAAGAGCACAGATACGCAGTATTTT. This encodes CASPASRGRLKSTDTQYF.

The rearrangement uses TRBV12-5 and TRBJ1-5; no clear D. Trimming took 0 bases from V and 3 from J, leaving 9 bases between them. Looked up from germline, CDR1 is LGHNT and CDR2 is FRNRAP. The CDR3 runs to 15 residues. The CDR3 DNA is TGTGCTAGTGGTTTGGTAAGAAAGCCCAATCAGCCCCAGCATTTT. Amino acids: CASGLVRKPNQPQHF.

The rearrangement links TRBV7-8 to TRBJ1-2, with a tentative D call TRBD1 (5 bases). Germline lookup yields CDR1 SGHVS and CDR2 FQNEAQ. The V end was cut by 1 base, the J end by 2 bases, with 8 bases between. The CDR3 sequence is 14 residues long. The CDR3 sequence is CASSLDRSNYGYTF. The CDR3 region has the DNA TGTGCCAGCAGCTTAGACAGGTCAAACTATGGCTACACCTTC.

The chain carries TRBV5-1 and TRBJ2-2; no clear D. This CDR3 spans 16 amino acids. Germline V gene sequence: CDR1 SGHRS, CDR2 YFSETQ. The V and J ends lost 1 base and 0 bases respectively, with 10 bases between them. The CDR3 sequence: CASSLLEGANTGELFF. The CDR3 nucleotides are TGCGCCAGCAGCTTGCTAGAAGGCGCGAACACCGGGGAGCTGTTTTTT.

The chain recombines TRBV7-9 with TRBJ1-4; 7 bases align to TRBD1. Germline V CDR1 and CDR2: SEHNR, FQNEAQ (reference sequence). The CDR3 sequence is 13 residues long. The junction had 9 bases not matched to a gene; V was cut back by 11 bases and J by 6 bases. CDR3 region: CALRDRVYEKLFF. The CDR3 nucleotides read TGTGCCCTCCGGGACAGAGTTTATGAAAAACTGTTTTTT. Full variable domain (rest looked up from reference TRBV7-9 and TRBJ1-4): DTGVSQNPRHKITKRGQNVTFRCDPISEHNRLYWYRQTLGQGPEFLTYFQNEAQLEKSRLLSDRFSAERPKGSFSTLEIQRTEQGDSAMYLCALRDRVYEKLFFGSGTQLSVL.

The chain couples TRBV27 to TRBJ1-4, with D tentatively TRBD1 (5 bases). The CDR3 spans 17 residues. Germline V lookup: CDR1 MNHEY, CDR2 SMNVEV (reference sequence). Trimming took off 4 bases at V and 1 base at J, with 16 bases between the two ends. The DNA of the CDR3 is TGTGCCAGCAGTTCCACACCGCACCAGGGAACTAATGAAAAACTGTTTTTT. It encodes CASSSTPHQGTNEKLFF.

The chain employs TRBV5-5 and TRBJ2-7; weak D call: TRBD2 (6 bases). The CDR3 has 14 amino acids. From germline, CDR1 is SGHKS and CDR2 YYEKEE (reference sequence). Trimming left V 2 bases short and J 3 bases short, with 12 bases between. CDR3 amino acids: CASSFSGGNYEQYF. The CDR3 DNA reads TGTGCCAGCAGCTTCTCCGGCGGGAACTACGAGCAGTACTTC.

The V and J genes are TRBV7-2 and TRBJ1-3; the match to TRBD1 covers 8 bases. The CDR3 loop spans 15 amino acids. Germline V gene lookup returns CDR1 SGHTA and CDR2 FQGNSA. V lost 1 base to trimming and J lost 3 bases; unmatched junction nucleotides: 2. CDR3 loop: CASSLVQGGGNTIYF. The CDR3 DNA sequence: TGTGCCAGCAGCTTAGTACAGGGGGGTGGAAACACCATATATTTT.

The CDR3 region has the DNA TGTGCCAGTAGTATCAACACAGGGCGGGAGACCCAGTACTTC. As protein: CASSINTGRETQYF. The V call is TRBV19, the J call TRBJ2-5, with a tentative D call TRBD1 (6 bases). The CDR3 spans 14 residues. Between the trimmed V and J ends, which lost 3 bases and 5 bases, there was a span of 13 bases. Looked up from germline, CDR1 is LNHDA and CDR2 is SQIVND (reference sequence).

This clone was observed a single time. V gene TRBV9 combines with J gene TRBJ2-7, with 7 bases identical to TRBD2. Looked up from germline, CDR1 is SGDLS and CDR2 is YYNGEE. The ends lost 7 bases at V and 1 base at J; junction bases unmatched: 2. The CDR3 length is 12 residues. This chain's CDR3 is CASGLGSYEQYF. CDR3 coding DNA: TGTGCCAGCGGACTAGGGTCCTACGAGCAGTACTTC.

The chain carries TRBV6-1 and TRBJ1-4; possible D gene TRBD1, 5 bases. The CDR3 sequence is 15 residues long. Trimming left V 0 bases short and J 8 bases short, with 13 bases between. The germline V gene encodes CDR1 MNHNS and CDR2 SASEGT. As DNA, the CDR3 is TGTGCCAGCAGTGAAGCGGGGCAGGGATGGGAAAAACTGTTTTTT. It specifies CASSEAGQGWEKLFF.

The DNA for the CDR3 is TGTGCCAGCAGCCAAGATCCGCTTCGGGACGGCAAGGGACTAGCGGGCTACGAGCAGTACTTC. It specifies CASSQDPLRDGKGLAGYEQYF. V gene TRBV14 combines with J gene TRBJ2-7; 12 bases are a match to TRBD2. CDR3 length: 21 residues. V lost 0 bases and J lost 3; bases outside the gene matches: 18. Germline V gene sequence: CDR1 SGHDN, CDR2 FVKESK.

CDR3 sequence reads: CASSVGTGKGGELFF. CDR3 coding DNA: TGTGCCAGCAGCGTAGGCACAGGGAAAGGCGGGGAGCTGTTTTTT. The V gene is TRBV9, the J gene TRBJ2-2; perhaps TRBD1 as D (6 bases). Germline-derived CDR1 and CDR2 are SGDLS and YYNGEE. This CDR3 has 15 residues. Trimming cost V 0 bases and J 7 bases, with 13 bases left between them.

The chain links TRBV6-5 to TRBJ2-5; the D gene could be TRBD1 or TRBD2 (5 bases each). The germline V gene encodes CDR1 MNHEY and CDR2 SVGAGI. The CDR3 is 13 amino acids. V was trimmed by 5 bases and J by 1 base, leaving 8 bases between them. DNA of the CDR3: TGTGCCAGCAGTACCGGGGCCCAAGAGACCCAGTACTTC. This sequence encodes CASSTGAQETQYF.

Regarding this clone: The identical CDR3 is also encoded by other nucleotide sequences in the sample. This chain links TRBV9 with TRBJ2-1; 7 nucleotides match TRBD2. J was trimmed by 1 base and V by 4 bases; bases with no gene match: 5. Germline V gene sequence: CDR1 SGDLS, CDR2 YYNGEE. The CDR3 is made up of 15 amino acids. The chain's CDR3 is CASSPSGGSYNEQFF. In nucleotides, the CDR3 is TGTGCCAGCAGCCCCTCCGGGGGGTCCTACAATGAGCAGTTCTTC.

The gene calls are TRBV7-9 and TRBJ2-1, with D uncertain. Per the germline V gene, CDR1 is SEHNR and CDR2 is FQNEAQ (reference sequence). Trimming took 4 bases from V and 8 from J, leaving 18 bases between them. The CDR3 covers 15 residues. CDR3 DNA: TGTGCCAGCAGCTCGCTCTTCTCCGGGTTGTATGAGCAGTTCTTC. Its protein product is CASSSLFSGLYEQFF.

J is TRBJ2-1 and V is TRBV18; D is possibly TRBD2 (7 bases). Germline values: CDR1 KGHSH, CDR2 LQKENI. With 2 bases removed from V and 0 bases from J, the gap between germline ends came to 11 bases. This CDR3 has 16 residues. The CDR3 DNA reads TGTGCCAGCTCACCAGGGGGCGGGAGCTCCTACAATGAGCAGTTCTTC. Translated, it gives CASSPGGGSSYNEQFF.

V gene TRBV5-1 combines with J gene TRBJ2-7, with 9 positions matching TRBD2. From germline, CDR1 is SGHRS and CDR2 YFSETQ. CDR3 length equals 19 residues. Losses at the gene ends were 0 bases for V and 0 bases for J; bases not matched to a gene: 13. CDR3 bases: TGCGCCAGCAGCTTGGAGCCCCCGGCGGGAGGGATTCTCTCCTACGAGCAGTACTTC. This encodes CASSLEPPAGGILSYEQYF.

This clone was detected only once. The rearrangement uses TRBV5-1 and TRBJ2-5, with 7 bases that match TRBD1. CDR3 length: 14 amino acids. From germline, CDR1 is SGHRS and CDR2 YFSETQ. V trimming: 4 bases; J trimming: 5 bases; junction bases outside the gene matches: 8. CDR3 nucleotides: TGCGCCAGCAGCGCCGGGACAGCAGGGGAGACCCAGTACTTC. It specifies CASSAGTAGETQYF.

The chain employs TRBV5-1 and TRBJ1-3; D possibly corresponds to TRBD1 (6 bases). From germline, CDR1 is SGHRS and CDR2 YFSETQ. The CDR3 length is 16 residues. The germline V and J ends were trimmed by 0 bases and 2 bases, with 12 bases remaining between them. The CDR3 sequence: CASSLGQGLAGNTIYF. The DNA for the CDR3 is TGCGCCAGCAGCTTGGGTCAGGGGCTGGCTGGAAACACCATATATTTT.

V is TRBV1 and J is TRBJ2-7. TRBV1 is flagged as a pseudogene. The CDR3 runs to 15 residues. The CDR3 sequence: CTSSQEMGGGYEQYF. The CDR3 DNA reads TGCACCAGCAGCCAAGAAATGGGGGGCGGGTACGAGCAGTACTTC.